This TCR beta chain originates from a study of blood T cell repertoires in COVID-19. Study overall: Sample material is recorded as cDNA or gDNA derived from T cells, B-cell-depleted T cells, or PBMCs.

CDR3 size: 13 residues. The V gene's germline CDR1 is SGHDT and CDR2 YYEEEE. V lost 1 base, J lost 10 bases, and 7 bases stayed unmatched. Original methodology: Reference gene primer amplification in the assay estimated nucleated cell counts. Assay: immunoSEQ multiplex PCR; the TCRdb copy retains only in-frame clones and omits some. Clonal size and the V and J genes are those of that table, whereas D and trimming came from the DNA. The sample lists 290,000 or so clones, nearly 90% occurring once. Across about two dozen US areas, participants ranged in age from about 18 to 90 years. The TCR sequence derives from a young woman with acute COVID-19. This chain joins TRBV5-6 and TRBJ1-2; 7 bases map to TRBD1. What was sequenced was PBMCs or T cells enriched from blood (not recorded which). CDR3 in amino acids: CASSLMTGKDYTF. The CDR3 nucleotides read TGTGCCAGCAGCTTGATGACAGGGAAGGACTACACCTTC.